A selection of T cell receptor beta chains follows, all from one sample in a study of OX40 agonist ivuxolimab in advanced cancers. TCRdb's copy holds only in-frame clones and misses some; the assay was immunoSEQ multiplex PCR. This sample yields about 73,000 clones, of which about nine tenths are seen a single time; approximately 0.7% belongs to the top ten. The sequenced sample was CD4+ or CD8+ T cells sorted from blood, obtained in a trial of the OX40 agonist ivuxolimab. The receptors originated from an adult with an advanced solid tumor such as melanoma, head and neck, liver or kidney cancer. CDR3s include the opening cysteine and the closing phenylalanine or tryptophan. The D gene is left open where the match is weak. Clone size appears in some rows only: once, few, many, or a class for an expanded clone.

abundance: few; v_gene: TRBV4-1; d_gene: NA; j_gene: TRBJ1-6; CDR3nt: TGCGCCAGCGCCGGGCTCGGGAATTCACCCCTCCACTTT; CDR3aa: CASAGLGNSPLHF
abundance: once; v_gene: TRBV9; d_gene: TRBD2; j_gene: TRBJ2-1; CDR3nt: TGTGCCAGCAGCCAAGGGGCAGCGGGAGTAACCTACAATGAGCAGTTCTTC; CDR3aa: CASSQGAAGVTYNEQFF
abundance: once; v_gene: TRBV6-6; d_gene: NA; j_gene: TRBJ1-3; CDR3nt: TGTGCCAGCAGTTACGGGGCGGACACCATATATTTT; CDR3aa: CASSYGADTIYF
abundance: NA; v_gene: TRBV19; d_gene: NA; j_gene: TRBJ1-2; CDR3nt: TGTGCCACCAGCAAGGCCTGGTCCAACACTAACTATGGCTACACCTTC; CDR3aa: CATSKAWSNTNYGYTF
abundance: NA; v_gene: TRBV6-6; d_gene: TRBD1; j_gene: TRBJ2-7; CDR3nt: TGTGCCAGCAGCCGTGACCGGGACAGGGGACCCCACGAGCAGTACTTC; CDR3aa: CASSRDRDRGPHEQYF
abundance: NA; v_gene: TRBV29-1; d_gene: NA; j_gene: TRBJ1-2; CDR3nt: TGCAGCGTTGATGGACCCTATGGCTACACCTTC; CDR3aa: CSVDGPYGYTF
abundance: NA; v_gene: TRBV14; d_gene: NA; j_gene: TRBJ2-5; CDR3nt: TGTGCCAGCAGCCAAGGGGGGCCGGAGACCCAGTACTTC; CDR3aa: CASSQGGPETQYF
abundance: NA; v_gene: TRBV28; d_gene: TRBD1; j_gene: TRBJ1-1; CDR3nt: TGTGCCAGCAGTTTAGCCAGGGGGCCGAGCACTGAAGCTTTCTTT; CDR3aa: CASSLARGPSTEAFF
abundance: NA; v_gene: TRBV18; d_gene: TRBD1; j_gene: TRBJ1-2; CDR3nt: TGTGCCAGCTCACCGGACACAGGGGGCATCTATGGCTACACCTTC; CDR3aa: CASSPDTGGIYGYTF
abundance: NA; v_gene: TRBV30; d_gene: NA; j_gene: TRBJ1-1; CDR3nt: TGTGCCTGGAATACAGGGTCAACAATGAACACTGAAGCTTTCTTT; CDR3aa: CAWNTGSTMNTEAFF
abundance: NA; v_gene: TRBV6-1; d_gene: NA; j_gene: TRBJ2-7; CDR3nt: TGTGCCAGCAGTTCGGGACGGTCCTACGAGCAGTACTTC; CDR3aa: CASSSGRSYEQYF
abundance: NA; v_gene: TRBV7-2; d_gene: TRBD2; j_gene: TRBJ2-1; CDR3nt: TGTGCCAGCAGCTTAGGACTAGCGGGAGTCAGTGAGCAGTTCTTC; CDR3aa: CASSLGLAGVSEQFF
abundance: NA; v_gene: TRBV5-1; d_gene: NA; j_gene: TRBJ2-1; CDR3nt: TGCGCCAGCAGCTTGGGCCCCGAAGTGGGCAATGAGCAGTTCTTC; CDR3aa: CASSLGPEVGNEQFF
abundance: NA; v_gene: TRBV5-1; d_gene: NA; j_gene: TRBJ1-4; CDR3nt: TGCGCCAGCACGGCCGGGGATTGGGCTGAAAAACTGTTTTTT; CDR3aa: CASTAGDWAEKLFF
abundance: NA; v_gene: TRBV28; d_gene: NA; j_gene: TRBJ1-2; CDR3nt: TGTGCCAGCACTTGGGGGGCGGGCAGCCGAACTAATGGCTACACCTTC; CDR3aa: CASTWGAGSRTNGYTF
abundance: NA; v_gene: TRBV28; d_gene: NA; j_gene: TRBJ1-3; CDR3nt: TGTGCCACCCTAAACTCTGGAAACACCATATATTTT; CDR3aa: CATLNSGNTIYF
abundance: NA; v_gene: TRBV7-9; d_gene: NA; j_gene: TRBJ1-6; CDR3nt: TGTGCCAGCAGCTTACCAGGGTCACCCCTCCACTTT; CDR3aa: CASSLPGSPLHF
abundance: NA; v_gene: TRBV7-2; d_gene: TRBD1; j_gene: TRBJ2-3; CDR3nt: TGTGCCAGCAGCCCACGAGGGCCTCGACAGGGGACAGATACGCAGTATTTT; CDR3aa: CASSPRGPRQGTDTQYF
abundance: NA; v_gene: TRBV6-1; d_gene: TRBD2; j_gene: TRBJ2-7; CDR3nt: TGTGCCAGCAGTGATCGGTGGGGCCCCAGCGGGAGGGATCGCGAGCAGTACTTC; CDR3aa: CASSDRWGPSGRDREQYF
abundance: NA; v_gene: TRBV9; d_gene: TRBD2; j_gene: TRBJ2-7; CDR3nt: TGTGCCAGCAGCCCACGGGGACTAGCGGGGGGTTACGAGCAGTACTTC; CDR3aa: CASSPRGLAGGYEQYF
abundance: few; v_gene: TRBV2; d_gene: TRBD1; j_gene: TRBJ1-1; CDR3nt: TGTGCCAGCATTACTTCGCTGGGGACAGGGGGTCGGAGCACTGAAGCTTTCTTT; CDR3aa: CASITSLGTGGRSTEAFF
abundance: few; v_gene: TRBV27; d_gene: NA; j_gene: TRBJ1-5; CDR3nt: TGTGCCAGCAGTCCAACAGGGATCCTTAGCAATCAGCCCCAGCATTTT; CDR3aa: CASSPTGILSNQPQHF
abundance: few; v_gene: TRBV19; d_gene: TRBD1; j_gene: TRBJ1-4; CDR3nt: TGTGCCAGTAGTATGCCGACAGGGATGGAGGAAAAACTGTTTTTT; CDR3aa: CASSMPTGMEEKLFF
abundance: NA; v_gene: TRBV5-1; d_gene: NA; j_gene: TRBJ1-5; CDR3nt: TGCGCCAGCAGCTCCGGGACGGAGAGCAATCAGCCCCAGCATTTT; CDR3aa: CASSSGTESNQPQHF
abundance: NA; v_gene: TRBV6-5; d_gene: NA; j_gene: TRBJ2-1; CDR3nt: TGTGCCAGCAGTTACTCTGGGACAAGCTACAATGAGCAGTTCTTC; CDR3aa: CASSYSGTSYNEQFF